This passage covers 30 T cell receptor beta chains from one sample sequenced in a study of blood T cell repertoires in COVID-19. The repertoire was sequenced with immunoSEQ multiplex PCR; TCRdb's copy has only in-frame clones and lacks some. Here the sample spans about 390,000 clones, around 87% being singletons. The source material was peripheral blood. The receptor source for this set is a woman aged 55-70 years with COVID-19, enrolled during active disease.

The V and J genes are TRBV14 and TRBJ1-1, with 7 bases fitting TRBD1. With 4 bases clipped from V and 4 bases from J, the junction kept 3 bases outside the gene matches. The CDR3 is 13 residues long. Germline V gene lookup returns CDR1 SGHDN and CDR2 FVKESK. CDR3 amino acids: CASSRYRGTEAFF. The CDR3 DNA reads TGTGCCAGCAGCCGGTACAGGGGCACTGAAGCTTTCTTT.

This chain uses TRBV20-1 with TRBJ1-1; D not certain. Germline V gives CDR1 DFQATT, CDR2 SNEGSKA (reference sequence). Trimming removed 3 bases at V and 8 bases at J, with 19 bases between. This CDR3 region has 14 residues. CDR3 DNA sequence: TGCAGTGCTAGTACCCCTGCGGGAGCTTTAGAAGCTTTCTTT. It encodes CSASTPAGALEAFF.

The rearrangement joins TRBV6-5 to TRBJ2-7, with 7 bases that match TRBD1. The V gene end was trimmed by 5 bases and the J gene end by 0 bases; junction bases not matched to a gene: 7. This CDR3 is built from 15 residues. Germline V lookup: CDR1 MNHEY, CDR2 SVGAGI. CDR3 nucleotide sequence: TGTGCCAGCAGTCCACGGGACAGAGTCTCCTACGAGCAGTACTTC. Protein: CASSPRDRVSYEQYF.

The chain joins TRBV6-1 to TRBJ1-1; maybe TRBD1 (6 bases). CDR1 and CDR2 (germline): MNHNS, SASEGT. Trimming took 3 bases from V and 1 from J, leaving 9 bases between them. The CDR3 runs 14 residues. The CDR3 is CASSDRTANTEAFF. DNA of the CDR3: TGTGCCAGCAGTGATCGGACAGCGAACACTGAAGCTTTCTTT.

The chain carries TRBV3-1 (or the pseudogene TRBV3-2) and TRBJ1-6; TRBD1 agrees at 7 bases. The CDR3 runs to 14 residues. Germline V CDR1 and CDR2: LGHDT, YNNKEL (reference sequence). After removal of 6 bases from V and 6 bases from J, the junction contained 5 bases not matched to a gene. The CDR3 here is CASSLQGFNSPLHF. DNA of the CDR3: TGTGCCAGCAGTTTACAGGGGTTTAATTCACCCCTCCACTTT.

The sample holds one count of this clone. This rearrangement joins TRBV5-6 to TRBJ1-2; 10 positions match TRBD1. Germline loops: CDR1 SGHDT, CDR2 YYEEEE. This CDR3 is built from 17 residues. V lost 4 bases, J lost 4 bases, and 13 bases stayed unmatched. In DNA, the CDR3 is TGTGCCAGCAGCCCAGGGACAGGGGAGACAGGTCCCTATGGCTACACCTTC. Its translation: CASSPGTGETGPYGYTF.

This chain uses TRBV7-9 with TRBJ1-6; 7 positions match TRBD1. J gave up 8 bases and V 2 bases, and 0 bases lay outside the gene matches. This CDR3 spans 13 amino acids. The V gene's germline CDR1 is SEHNR and CDR2 FQNEAQ (reference sequence). CDR3 loop: CASSLQGDSPLHF. Here the CDR3 DNA reads TGTGCCAGCAGCTTACAGGGGGATTCACCCCTCCACTTT. The full variable domain, its missing parts supplied by reference TRBV7-9 and TRBJ1-6, is DTGVSQNPRHKITKRGQNVTFRCDPISEHNRLYWYRQTLGQGPEFLTYFQNEAQLEKSRLLSDRFSAERPKGSFSTLEIQRTEQGDSAMYLCASSLQGDSPLHFGNGTRLTVT.

About this clone itself: An end of the junction differs from the germline gene, which may be a read error. This chain uses TRBV28 with TRBJ2-2; 8 nucleotides match TRBD2. Germline V lookup: CDR1 MDHEN, CDR2 SYDVKM. This CDR3 has 16 amino acids. The CDR3 reads CASSATGGAKTGELFF. The CDR3 nucleotides read TGTGCCAGCAGTGCGACCGGGGGGGCGAAGACCGGGGAGCTGTTTTTT.

This chain uses TRBV21-1 with TRBJ1-1; TRBD1, the D gene given by the table, was not confirmed from the DNA. TRBV21-1 is marked as a pseudogene. This CDR3 contains 16 residues. The CDR3 sequence: CASSNGTGGDDTEAFF. As DNA, the CDR3 is TGTGCCAGCAGCAACGGGACAGGGGGCGACGACACTGAAGCTTTCTTT.

The V gene is TRBV19, the J gene TRBJ1-3; D remains unclear. V lost 3 bases and J lost 7, with 16 bases in between. Per the germline V gene, CDR1 is LNHDA and CDR2 is SQIVND (reference sequence). The CDR3 runs to 15 residues. The CDR3 DNA reads TGTGCCAGTAGTATGAAGCTTTTCGGAGGGAACACCATATATTTT. As protein: CASSMKLFGGNTIYF.

V and J are TRBV7-7 and TRBJ2-1; TRBD1 matches at 10 bases. Germline CDR1 is SSHAT and CDR2 is FNYEAQ (reference sequence). The V and J ends lost 5 bases and 4 bases, in that order; junction bases with no gene match: 8. This CDR3 comprises 16 residues. The CDR3, as DNA: TGTGCCAGCAGCCTATCCCGGGACAGGGGTTACAATGAGCAGTTCTTC. Residues: CASSLSRDRGYNEQFF.

The chain carries TRBV5-1 and TRBJ1-6, with a weak D call TRBD1 (6 bases). Germline CDR1 and CDR2: SGHRS and YFSETQ. V lost 0 bases, J lost 9 bases, and 16 bases lay in between. The CDR3 is 16 residues long. CDR3 DNA: TGCGCCAGCAGCTTGGACTTGGGCAGGGGTGGTTCACCCCTCCACTTT. It yields the protein CASSLDLGRGGSPLHF.

The DNA of the CDR3 is TGTGCCAGCAGCTTCGACAGCCAAGAGACCCAGTACTTC. This sequence encodes CASSFDSQETQYF. This chain links TRBV5-4 with TRBJ2-5; tentatively, D is TRBD1 (5 bases). The germline V gene encodes CDR1 SGHNT and CDR2 YYREEE (reference sequence). V was trimmed by 2 bases and J by 1 base, leaving 6 bases between them. This CDR3 is built from 13 residues.

The rearrangement uses TRBV5-6 and TRBJ2-7, with 8 bases aligning to TRBD2. Trimming removed 6 bases from V and 2 bases from J; junction bases left unmatched: 10. The CDR3 is made up of 15 amino acids. The V gene's germline CDR1 is SGHDT and CDR2 YYEEEE. CDR3 nucleotides: TGTGCCAGCATCCTATGGGGACTAGAGACCTACGAGCAGTACTTC. It codes for CASILWGLETYEQYF.

The V and J genes are TRBV9 and TRBJ2-7; TRBD1 might be the D (5 bases). This CDR3 is 15 amino acids long. Germline CDR1 reads SGDLS; CDR2 reads YYNGEE. The ends were cut back, 0 bases at V and 6 bases at J, with 16 bases in the middle. CDR3 protein: CASSVGQGFISEQYF. For the CDR3, the DNA is TGTGCCAGCAGCGTAGGCCAGGGATTCATTAGCGAGCAGTACTTC.

The chain links TRBV11-2 to TRBJ1-6; no firm D call. CDR1 SGHAT and CDR2 FQNNGV come from the germline V gene. Trimming took 1 base from V and 6 from J, leaving 7 bases between them. CDR3 length: 14 amino acids. CDR3 DNA sequence: TGTGCCAGCAGCTTAGGCCAGGTTAATTCACCCCTCCACTTT. Protein product: CASSLGQVNSPLHF.

The chain recombines TRBV5-8 with TRBJ1-6; the D gene is possibly TRBD1 (5 bases). This CDR3 is built from 17 residues. CDR1 is SGHTS and CDR2 is YDEGEE in the germline V gene. Trimming took 0 bases from V and 0 from J, leaving 10 bases between them. The CDR3 loop reads CASSLVTESSYNSPLHF. CDR3 sequence (DNA): TGTGCCAGCAGCTTGGTGACAGAGAGCTCCTATAATTCACCCCTCCACTTT.

The chain carries TRBV29-1 and TRBJ2-7, with unresolved D. The germline V and J ends were trimmed by 2 bases and 2 bases, with 10 bases remaining between them. In germline, CDR1 is SQVTM, CDR2 ANQGSEA. The CDR3 contains 13 residues. This CDR3 reads CSVEYPDTYEQYF. CDR3 sequence (DNA): TGCAGCGTTGAATACCCTGACACCTACGAGCAGTACTTC.

V gene TRBV28 combines with J gene TRBJ2-7; TRBD1 is a possible D gene (7 bases). Trimming took off 3 bases at V and 1 base at J, with 19 bases between the two ends. This CDR3 contains 17 residues. Germline CDR1 and CDR2: MDHEN and SYDVKM. Here the CDR3 DNA reads TGTGCCAGCAGTTTTGGGGGGAGACAGGGTCGTTCCTACGAGCAGTACTTC. It is translated as CASSFGGRQGRSYEQYF.

The chain recombines TRBV19 with TRBJ1-1; 9 nucleotides agree with TRBD1. The junction had 6 bases not matched to a gene; V was cut back by 10 bases and J by 3 bases. The CDR3 covers 13 residues. Germline CDR1 and CDR2: LNHDA and SQIVND (reference sequence). The DNA of the CDR3 is TGTGCCACGCACAGGGGGCAGGACACTGAAGCTTTCTTT. It specifies CATHRGQDTEAFF. The entire variable domain, with the rest obtained from reference TRBV19 and TRBJ1-1, is as follows: DGGITQSPKYLFRKEGQNVTLSCEQNLNHDAMYWYRQDPGQGLRLIYYSQIVNDFQKGDIAEGYSVSREKKESFPLTVTSAQKNPTAFYLCATHRGQDTEAFFGQGTRLTVV.

The rearrangement joins TRBV2 to TRBJ2-3; 7 bases match TRBD1. J lost 1 base, V lost 6 bases, and 4 bases had no gene match. The CDR3 is made up of 14 amino acids. CDR1 is SNHLY and CDR2 is FYNNEI in the germline V gene. CDR3 bases: TGTGCCAGCAGATTTGACAGGGGCACAGATACGCAGTATTTT. It codes for CASRFDRGTDTQYF.

This sequence joins TRBV12-3 or TRBV12-4 and TRBJ1-1, with D maybe TRBD1 (5 bases). This CDR3 spans 13 amino acids. V dropped 6 bases and J dropped 3 bases, with 11 bases sitting between them. The CDR3 loop is CASSPPRDTEAFF. DNA for the CDR3: TGTGCCAGCAGCCCCCCCAGGGACACTGAAGCTTTCTTT.

This chain uses TRBV6-5 with TRBJ1-5, with D hard to call. The V end lost 5 bases, the J end lost 0 bases, and 8 bases lay between the germline ends. This CDR3 comprises 14 residues. CDR1 MNHEY and CDR2 SVGAGI come from the germline V gene. The chain's CDR3 is CASSRHHSNQPQHF. In DNA, the CDR3 is TGTGCCAGCAGTCGACACCATAGCAATCAGCCCCAGCATTTT.

The chain recombines TRBV5-1 with TRBJ1-4; unclear D gene. With 1 base removed from V and 2 bases from J, the gap between germline ends came to 12 bases. The CDR3 covers 16 residues. Germline loops: CDR1 SGHRS, CDR2 YFSETQ. The CDR3 DNA reads TGCGCCAGCAGCTTGACTGCTGTATTGACTAATGAAAAACTGTTTTTT. Translating gives CASSLTAVLTNEKLFF.

The chain carries TRBV2 and TRBJ1-2, with a weak D call TRBD1 (5 bases). Trimming took off 6 bases at V and 4 bases at J, with 18 bases between the two ends. Germline CDR1 reads SNHLY; CDR2 reads FYNNEI. This CDR3 region has 15 residues. CDR3 sequence: CASSPQGPLGYGYTF. For the CDR3, the DNA is TGTGCCAGCAGCCCTCAGGGCCCCCTTGGCTATGGCTACACCTTC.

In DNA form, the CDR3 reads TGTGCCAGCAGCTCAGGGGACAGCTTATCCTACGAGCAGTACTTC. Translated: CASSSGDSLSYEQYF. The V and J genes are TRBV5-5 and TRBJ2-7; TRBD1 matches 7 bases. The J segment lost 1 base and the V segment lost 3 bases, leaving 7 bases of the junction unmatched. The CDR3 length is 15 residues. Per the germline V gene, CDR1 is SGHKS and CDR2 is YYEKEE (reference sequence).

Concerning this clone itself: One junction end does not reproduce the germline sequence, and a read error may be involved. The chain carries TRBV11-2 and TRBJ2-4; perhaps TRBD1 as D (6 bases). Germline V gene data show CDR1 as SGHAT and CDR2 as FQNNGV. The CDR3 runs 14 residues. The CDR3 sequence: CASTLKQGWNIQYF. CDR3 nucleotides: TGTGCCAGCACCTTAAAACAGGGATGGAACATTCAGTACTTC.

The genes are TRBV2 and TRBJ2-3; 9 nucleotides match TRBD2. Germline CDR1 is SNHLY and CDR2 is FYNNEI. This CDR3 is 16 amino acids long. Germline trimming cut 6 bases from V and 1 base from J; bases unmatched to any gene: 8. This chain's CDR3 is CASRSLAGQRTDTQYF. CDR3 nucleotides: TGTGCCAGCAGGTCTCTAGCGGGGCAACGCACAGATACGCAGTATTTT.

The rearrangement uses TRBV13 and TRBJ1-3; the D is unclear. The V end lost 5 bases, the J end lost 0 bases, and 8 bases lay between the germline ends. CDR1 PRHDT and CDR2 FYEKMQ come from the germline V gene (reference sequence). This CDR3 has 14 residues. CDR3 DNA: TGTGCCAGCAGCCCCCGGGGCTCTGGAAACACCATATATTTT. It translates to CASSPRGSGNTIYF.

This clone showed up just once. J is TRBJ2-1 and V is TRBV7-3; 8 positions match TRBD2. The J segment lost 11 bases and the V segment lost 5 bases, leaving 8 bases of the junction unmatched. The germline CDR1 and CDR2 sequences are SGHTA and FQGTGA. The CDR3 is made up of 13 amino acids. The DNA of the CDR3 is TGTGCCAGCAGCGCGCAGAGCGGGGGTAAGCAGTTCTTC. It codes for CASSAQSGGKQFF.